Listed here are 21 T cell receptor beta chains from one sample, sequenced in a study of blood T cells in healthy people across ages. The use of a sample-barcoded 5' primer and a J-beta primer mix characterized a second PCR of roughly 7 to 11 cycles. TCRdb reprocessed the 5' RACE reads via MiXCR and lists one record per CDR3 protein. The sample lists hundreds of thousands of distinct CDR3 sequences, approximately 25% occurring once. This same sample was also part of a study on T cells of mothers and their children.

Specimen: blood. These TCRs come from a boy aged 5-17 years in good health.

Only a few counts were recorded for this clonotype. V is TRBV27 and J is TRBJ1-2; no clear D gene. The CDR3 is 13 residues long. Germline CDR1 is MNHEY and CDR2 is SMNVEV (reference sequence). The V and J ends lost 5 bases and 3 bases respectively, with 10 bases between them. As DNA, the CDR3 is TGTGCCAGCAGTGTAGGGCCTTACTATGGCTACACCTTC. It yields the protein CASSVGPYYGYTF.

Many counts were recorded for this clonotype. The rearrangement links TRBV4-3 to TRBJ2-4; TRBD2 matches 7 bases. CDR1 and CDR2 (germline): LGHNA, YSLEER. CDR3 size: 18 residues. Trimming removed 0 bases from V and 3 bases from J; junction bases left unmatched: 11. The CDR3 nucleotides are TGCGCCAGCAGCCAAGATGCCGGGCTAGCGGCATTCAAAAACATTCAGTACTTC. It codes for CASSQDAGLAAFKNIQYF.

This clonotype was picked up a small number of times. The chain uses TRBV28 and TRBJ2-5; 7 positions match TRBD2. CDR1 is MDHEN, CDR2 SYDVKM, per germline. There are 16 residues in the CDR3. V gave up 6 bases and J gave up 11 bases; unmatched junction bases: 21. The CDR3, as DNA: TGTGCCAGCAGGGTACGAGGAGCGGGATACTTGTGGGAGCAGTACTTC. It encodes CASRVRGAGYLWEQYF.

There are a few counts of this clonotype. The V and J genes are TRBV9 and TRBJ2-5; D assignment may be TRBD1 or TRBD2 (6 bases each). Trimming shortened V by 3 bases and J by 1 base, and 13 bases separated the two germline ends. Germline V gene data show CDR1 as SGDLS and CDR2 as YYNGEE. The CDR3 is 15 residues long. CDR3 loop: CASSDGGDTQETQYF. CDR3 sequence (DNA): TGTGCCAGCAGCGACGGAGGGGACACCCAAGAGACCCAGTACTTC. The entire variable domain, with the rest obtained from reference TRBV9 and TRBJ2-5, is as follows: DSGVTQTPKHLITATGQRVTLRCSPRSGDLSVYWYQQSLDQGLQFLIQYYNGEERAKGNILERFSAQQFPDLHSELNLSSLELGDSALYFCASSDGGDTQETQYFGPGTRLLVL.

The chain recombines TRBV23-1 with TRBJ1-1; D not resolved. TRBV23-1 is given ORF status, its function remaining uncertain. This CDR3 spans 14 amino acids. V shed 4 bases and J shed 1 base, with 10 bases lying between them. The CDR3 sequence is CASSPHSGNTEAFF. DNA for the CDR3: TGCGCCAGCAGTCCTCATAGCGGGAACACTGAAGCTTTCTTT.

The rearrangement joins TRBV5-1 to TRBJ1-1; D is ambiguous. The CDR3 loop spans 13 amino acids. CDR1 and CDR2 from the germline V gene are SGHRS and YFSETQ. V lost 4 bases to trimming and J lost 1 base, with 8 bases between them. In nucleotides, the CDR3 is TGCGCCAGCAGCCCACAACAGAACACTGAAGCTTTCTTT. Translating it yields CASSPQQNTEAFF.

The V gene is TRBV28, the J gene TRBJ1-2; D perhaps matches TRBD1 (5 bases). Germline V gene data show CDR1 as MDHEN and CDR2 as SYDVKM. This CDR3 contains 12 residues. V was clipped by 8 bases and J by 7 bases, with 14 bases between them. Here the CDR3 reads CASHGAGFGYTF. The CDR3 region has the DNA TGTGCCAGCCATGGGGCGGGGTTTGGCTACACCTTC.

There are many counts of this clonotype. The chain combines TRBV5-1 with TRBJ2-1; a possible D gene is TRBD1 (6 bases). Germline-derived CDR1 and CDR2 are SGHRS and YFSETQ. There are 15 residues in the CDR3. Trimming took 4 bases from V and 2 from J, leaving 13 bases between them. CDR3 sequence (DNA): TGCGCCAGCAGCCCGATCAGGGGAACCTACAATGAGCAGTTCTTC. Protein: CASSPIRGTYNEQFF.

This chain joins TRBV28 and TRBJ2-3; D is ambiguous. This CDR3 is built from 10 residues. CDR1 and CDR2 (germline): MDHEN, SYDVKM. V dropped 11 bases and J dropped 2 bases, with 5 bases sitting between them. The CDR3 loop is CAVDTDTQYF. For the CDR3, the DNA is TGTGCCGTCGACACAGATACGCAGTATTTT. The full variable domain, its missing parts supplied by reference TRBV28 and TRBJ2-3, is DVKVTQSSRYLVKRTGEKVFLECVQDMDHENMFWYRQDPGLGLRLIYFSYDVKMKEKGDIPEGYSVSREKKERFSLILESASTNQTSMYLCAVDTDTQYFGPGTRLTVL.

This sequence joins TRBV5-4 and TRBJ2-7, with 7 nucleotides matching TRBD2. Germline trimming cut 4 bases from V and 2 bases from J; bases unmatched to any gene: 9. Germline values: CDR1 SGHNT, CDR2 YYREEE (reference sequence). CDR3 size: 15 residues. CDR3: CASSPTAGPPYEQYF. CDR3 nucleotides: TGTGCCAGCAGCCCCACAGCGGGGCCCCCCTACGAGCAGTACTTC.

This clonotype was observed a handful of times. The rearrangement uses TRBV4-3 and TRBJ2-5; 7 bases line up with TRBD2. CDR3 length: 17 amino acids. V gave up 4 bases and J gave up 2 bases; unmatched junction bases: 13. Germline CDR1 LGHNA, CDR2 YSLEER. The chain's CDR3 is CASSPEVGLAAQETQYF. DNA of the CDR3: TGCGCCAGCAGCCCCGAGGTGGGGCTAGCGGCGCAAGAGACCCAGTACTTC.

There are a few counts of this clonotype. The genes are TRBV5-1 and TRBJ2-6, with D hard to call. The germline V and J ends were trimmed by 1 base and 2 bases, with 4 bases remaining between them. The CDR3 is made up of 14 amino acids. CDR1 and CDR2 from the germline V gene are SGHRS and YFSETQ. The chain's CDR3 is CASSLIPGANVLTF. The CDR3 nucleotides are TGCGCCAGCAGCTTGATTCCTGGGGCCAACGTCCTGACTTTC. Full variable domain (outside the CDR3, taken from reference TRBV5-1 and TRBJ2-6): KAGVTQTPRYLIKTRGQQVTLSCSPISGHRSVSWYQQTPGQGLQFLFEYFSETQRNKGNFPGRFSGRQFSNSRSEMNVSTLELGDSALYLCASSLIPGANVLTFGAGSRLTVL.

The rearrangement joins TRBV24-1 to TRBJ2-1; D remains unclear. Trimming shortened V by 3 bases and J by 6 bases, and 5 bases separated the two germline ends. The CDR3 has 12 amino acids. Germline V CDR1 and CDR2: KGHDR, SFDVKD. The CDR3 nucleotides are TGTGCCACCAGTGATAGCCCCAATGAGCAGTTCTTC. Translated: CATSDSPNEQFF.

The chain links TRBV20-1 to TRBJ2-5, with D unclear. With the DNA end fitting TRBJ2-1 better, the J assignment may be wrong. There are 11 residues in the CDR3. CDR1 is DFQATT, CDR2 SNEGSKA, per germline (reference sequence). CDR3 coding DNA: TGCAGTGCTAGGACCGCGTCCGAGCAGTTCTTC. It codes for CSARTASEQFF.

V gene TRBV5-1 combines with J gene TRBJ1-4; D uncertain. CDR1 is SGHRS, CDR2 YFSETQ, per germline. Between the trimmed V and J ends, which lost 0 bases and 11 bases, there was a span of 17 bases. CDR3 length equals 15 residues. The CDR3 here is CASSLEGDNSGKLFF. The CDR3, as DNA: TGCGCCAGCAGCTTGGAAGGTGACAACAGCGGGAAACTGTTTTTT. The full variable domain, with the rest looked up from reference TRBV5-1 and TRBJ1-4, is KAGVTQTPRYLIKTRGQQVTLSCSPISGHRSVSWYQQTPGQGLQFLFEYFSETQRNKGNFPGRFSGRQFSNSRSEMNVSTLELGDSALYLCASSLEGDNSGKLFFGSGTQLSVL.

This clonotype was recorded a few times. The chain carries TRBV20-1 and TRBJ2-4; D unresolved. The CDR3 contains 15 residues. Germline loops: CDR1 DFQATT, CDR2 SNEGSKA (reference sequence). Trimming removed 3 bases at V and 0 bases at J, with 12 bases between. CDR3 protein: CSASLGILAKNIQYF. DNA of the CDR3: TGCAGTGCTAGTTTGGGAATTCTAGCCAAAAACATTCAGTACTTC.

Concerning this clonotype: An end of the junction does not agree with germline; a read error may underlie this. The chain links TRBV7-7 to TRBJ2-1, with D unresolved. The CDR3 sequence is 13 residues long. The germline V gene has CDR1 SSHAT and CDR2 FNYEAQ (reference sequence). The CDR3 region is CASSLSDSNEQFF. CDR3 sequence (DNA): TGTGCTAGCAGCTTGAGTGATTCCAATGAGCAGTTCTTC.

CDR3 coding DNA: TGTGCCAGCAGTTACTCGATCACCTACGAGCAGTACTTC. This encodes CASSYSITYEQYF. V gene TRBV6-2 or TRBV6-3 combines with J gene TRBJ2-7, with D unclear. The ends were cut back, 0 bases at V and 2 bases at J, with 5 bases in the middle. The CDR3 consists of 13 residues. CDR1 and CDR2 from the germline V gene are MNHEY and SVGEGT.

This clonotype was found many times. This chain links TRBV5-1 with TRBJ2-2; perhaps TRBD2 as D (5 bases). The CDR3 extends over 14 amino acids. Trimming cost V 2 bases and J 0 bases, with 5 bases left between them. Germline loops: CDR1 SGHRS, CDR2 YFSETQ. The CDR3 coding sequence is TGCGCCAGCAGCTTACTAGCGAACACCGGGGAGCTGTTTTTT. Its protein product is CASSLLANTGELFF.

There are many counts of this clonotype. The V gene is TRBV29-1, the J gene TRBJ1-2; D remains unclear. There are 13 residues in the CDR3. Trimming removed 4 bases from V and 0 bases from J, with 9 bases in between. Germline CDR1 reads SQVTM; CDR2 reads ANQGSEA. The CDR3 DNA sequence: TGCAGCGTTGTACGGGCCCCTAACTATGGCTACACCTTC. Encoded protein: CSVVRAPNYGYTF.

The chain recombines TRBV20-1 with TRBJ1-6; 9 bases agree with TRBD1. The CDR3 spans 13 residues. Trimming removed 6 bases from V and 9 bases from J; junction bases left unmatched: 6. Germline-derived CDR1 and CDR2 are DFQATT and SNEGSKA (reference sequence). The CDR3 DNA follows: TGCAGTGCGTCGGGACAGGGATCTTCACCCCTCCACTTT. Translated: CSASGQGSSPLHF.